The next 27 T cell receptor beta chains were all read from a single sample in a study of beta chain features in type 1 diabetes. The entirety of the isolated RNA underwent reverse transcription, so expressed TCRB transcripts were sequenced. The protocol was immunoSEQ multiplex PCR, while the TCRdb copy is restricted to in-frame clones and leaves out a portion. This sample has some 250,000 clones, with more than 11% found just once. The antigens for these receptors are not known. General study points: Moderate but significant shortening of TCRB CDR3s was recorded in all four CD4+ subsets from Type 1 diabetes patients.

Sequencing was carried out using naive CD4+ T cells from blood. These TCRs come from a man in his thirties or forties with type 1 diabetes.

V usage is TRBV18 and J usage is TRBJ1-1; the D is unclear. V lost 1 base, J lost 3 bases, and 12 bases lay in between. The CDR3 is made up of 15 amino acids. Germline assignment: CDR1 KGHSH and CDR2 LQKENI. The CDR3 here is CASSPRPLGDTEAFF. The CDR3 nucleotides are TGTGCCAGCTCACCACGCCCGCTCGGGGACACTGAAGCTTTCTTT.

The CDR3, as DNA: TGTGCCTGGAGTCCCGAAGACTGGAACACCGGGGAGCTGTTTTTT. Residues: CAWSPEDWNTGELFF. The J gene is TRBJ2-2, the V gene TRBV30; D gene unclear. Per germline, CDR1 GTSNPN and CDR2 SVGIG (reference sequence). The CDR3 runs 15 residues. Trimming shortened V by 2 bases and J by 1 base, and 11 bases separated the two germline ends.

The chain links TRBV7-2 to TRBJ2-2; 9 nucleotides agree with TRBD2. The germline CDR1 and CDR2 sequences are SGHTA and FQGNSA. Trimming cost V 5 bases and J 5 bases; bases outside gene matches: 12. The CDR3 covers 17 residues. CDR3 DNA sequence: TGTGCCAGCAGCGGGTTGGGCGGGAGGGTTAAGACCGGGGAGCTGTTTTTT. Translating gives CASSGLGGRVKTGELFF.

The J gene is TRBJ2-7, the V gene TRBV4-2, with TRBD1 matching 7 bases. Germline CDR1 and CDR2: LGHNA and YNFKEQ. V was clipped by 0 bases and J by 2 bases; unmatched bases: 1. The CDR3 has 14 residues. CDR3: CASSQDDRAYEQYF. The CDR3, as DNA: TGTGCCAGCAGCCAAGATGACAGGGCCTACGAGCAGTACTTC.

The chain has TRBV4-1 and TRBJ1-4; D not certain. The CDR3 runs to 14 residues. The V gene lost 4 bases and the J gene lost 10 bases, with 16 bases spanning the gap. Germline lookup yields CDR1 MGHRA and CDR2 YSYEKL. The chain's CDR3 is CASSLDREKGKLFF. CDR3 coding DNA: TGCGCCAGCAGCCTCGATAGGGAGAAGGGAAAACTGTTTTTT.

This chain uses TRBV6-5 with TRBJ2-3; tentative D call: TRBD1 (5 bases). Trimming stripped 3 bases from V and 0 bases from J, with 10 bases between. CDR1 is MNHEY and CDR2 is SVGAGI in the germline V gene. This CDR3 contains 15 residues. The CDR3 DNA reads as TGTGCCAGCAGTTATCAGGGCCAAAGCACAGATACGCAGTATTTT. Translated: CASSYQGQSTDTQYF.

This chain connects TRBV4-1 to TRBJ2-7; TRBD2 might be the D (5 bases). V was trimmed by 5 bases and J by 0 bases, leaving 14 bases between them. The CDR3 length is 15 residues. Germline CDR1 MGHRA, CDR2 YSYEKL. CDR3 nucleotide sequence: TGCGCCAGCAGCACCCGGGAAGGGAGCTCCTACGAGCAGTACTTC. Encoded protein: CASSTREGSSYEQYF.

This sequence joins TRBV7-2 and TRBJ2-1; a possible D gene is TRBD1 (7 bases). The CDR3 covers 14 residues. The V end lost 1 base, the J end lost 7 bases, and 11 bases lay between the germline ends. CDR1 is SGHTA, CDR2 FQGNSA, per germline. The CDR3 DNA follows: TGTGCCAGCAGCTTAGTAGCAGGGGGGAATGAGCAGTTCTTC. Protein sequence: CASSLVAGGNEQFF.

V is TRBV25-1 and J is TRBJ1-1; D is unclear. This CDR3 contains 13 residues. Germline loops: CDR1 MGHDK, CDR2 SYGVNS. Trimming removed 3 bases from V and 0 bases from J, with 5 bases in between. The CDR3 here is CASSERVNTEAFF. The CDR3 DNA reads TGTGCCAGCAGTGAGAGGGTGAACACTGAAGCTTTCTTT. Complete variable domain (other parts from reference TRBV25-1 and TRBJ1-1): EADIYQTPRYLVIGTGKKITLECSQTMGHDKMYWYQQDPGMELHLIHYSYGVNSTEKGDLSSESTVSRIRTEHFPLTLESARPSHTSQYLCASSERVNTEAFFGQGTRLTVV.

This chain connects TRBV9 to TRBJ2-1; 8 bases are a match to TRBD1. V lost 3 bases to trimming and J lost 2 bases; unmatched junction nucleotides: 4. CDR1 SGDLS and CDR2 YYNGEE come from the germline V gene. The CDR3 consists of 15 residues. In DNA form, the CDR3 reads TGTGCCAGCAGCGCAGACAGGGGAACCTACAATGAGCAGTTCTTC. Its translation: CASSADRGTYNEQFF. The variable domain in full, with the rest retrieved from reference TRBV9 and TRBJ2-1, is DSGVTQTPKHLITATGQRVTLRCSPRSGDLSVYWYQQSLDQGLQFLIQYYNGEERAKGNILERFSAQQFPDLHSELNLSSLELGDSALYFCASSADRGTYNEQFFGPGTRLTVL.

This clone has a handful of counts. The chain links TRBV6-5 to TRBJ2-3; 11 bases are a match to TRBD2. This CDR3 comprises 15 residues. Germline trimming cut 5 bases from V and 6 bases from J; bases unmatched to any gene: 7. Germline V gene data show CDR1 as MNHEY and CDR2 as SVGAGI. The CDR3 protein is CASSRGTSGPDTQYF. CDR3 coding DNA: TGTGCCAGCAGTAGGGGGACTAGCGGTCCGGATACGCAGTATTTT.

This clone showed up just a few times. This chain joins TRBV5-1 and TRBJ2-3, with D perhaps matching TRBD2 (7 bases). The CDR3 sequence is 14 residues long. CDR1 and CDR2 from the germline V gene are SGHRS and YFSETQ. Trimming stripped 4 bases from V and 4 bases from J, with 13 bases between. In DNA, the CDR3 is TGCGCCAGCAGCCTCAGGGGAGGGCCAGATACGCAGTATTTT. It codes for CASSLRGGPDTQYF.

This clone was counted only a few times. The V call is TRBV27, the J call TRBJ1-6; 9 nucleotides align to TRBD1. Unmatched junction bases numbered 3, after V lost 5 bases and J lost 10 bases. This CDR3 is 13 amino acids long. CDR1 and CDR2 (germline): MNHEY, SMNVEV (reference sequence). The CDR3 protein is CASSGQGTSPLHF. Written as DNA, the CDR3 is TGTGCCAGCAGTGGACAGGGGACGTCACCCCTCCACTTT.

J is TRBJ1-1 and V is TRBV19; 9 nucleotides agree with TRBD1. The trim removed 1 base at V and 3 bases at J, leaving 6 bases unmatched. There are 16 residues in the CDR3. From germline, CDR1 is LNHDA and CDR2 SQIVND (reference sequence). This CDR3 reads CASSIGSGTGYTEAFF. CDR3 nucleotides: TGTGCCAGTAGTATAGGTTCCGGGACAGGGTACACTGAAGCTTTCTTT.

The V and J genes are TRBV5-1 and TRBJ2-1, with D maybe TRBD2 (6 bases). V lost 4 bases to trimming and J lost 0 bases, with 8 bases between them. CDR1 is SGHRS, CDR2 YFSETQ, per germline. CDR3 size: 14 residues. CDR3 loop: CASSGGTSYNEQFF. The CDR3 DNA is TGCGCCAGCAGCGGCGGGACCTCCTACAATGAGCAGTTCTTC.

This chain links TRBV7-8 with TRBJ2-3; D remains unclear. Germline-derived CDR1 and CDR2 are SGHVS and FQNEAQ. This CDR3 is 11 amino acids long. The V and J ends lost 5 bases and 7 bases respectively, with 7 bases between them. CDR3 residues: CASSPTHTQYF. CDR3 sequence (DNA): TGTGCCAGCAGCCCTACCCATACGCAGTATTTT.

This clone appeared a few times. The chain recombines TRBV18 with TRBJ2-3; TRBD1 agrees at 9 bases. This CDR3 has 15 residues. Germline values: CDR1 KGHSH, CDR2 LQKENI. The J segment lost 4 bases and the V segment lost 6 bases, leaving 8 bases of the junction unmatched. This CDR3 is CASSPGTGLSDTQYF. CDR3 nucleotides: TGTGCCAGCTCGCCCGGGACAGGGTTATCAGATACGCAGTATTTT.

V is TRBV18 and J is TRBJ2-7, with D perhaps TRBD2 (5 bases). V was pared by 3 bases and J by 5 bases, with 11 bases between. Germline V gene data show CDR1 as KGHSH and CDR2 as LQKENI. This CDR3 has 13 residues. CDR3 protein: CASSPSGVNEQYF. The CDR3 nucleotides are TGTGCCAGCTCACCGTCCGGGGTCAACGAGCAGTACTTC.

This clone was counted between two and nine times. The V call is TRBV5-1, the J call TRBJ2-7; 9 bases match TRBD1. Germline loops: CDR1 SGHRS, CDR2 YFSETQ. Trimming took 4 bases from V and 6 from J; bases not matched to a gene: 5. The CDR3 is 13 residues long. The CDR3 is CASSRDRVGEQYF. CDR3 coding DNA: TGCGCCAGCAGCCGGGACAGGGTGGGCGAGCAGTACTTC.

This clone showed up just a few times. V usage is TRBV11-3 and J usage is TRBJ1-1; a weak D match, TRBD1 (5 bases). The CDR3 extends over 12 amino acids. In germline, CDR1 is SGHNT, CDR2 YENEEA. V was pared by 2 bases and J by 5 bases, with 6 bases between. The CDR3 DNA is TGTGCCAGCAGCTTACGGGGGACTGAAGCTTTCTTT. Translation gives CASSLRGTEAFF.

This clone was seen a handful of times. The chain combines TRBV5-1 with TRBJ2-5; 8 nucleotides agree with TRBD2. The CDR3 has 14 amino acids. J was trimmed by 2 bases and V by 4 bases; bases with no gene match: 4. The V gene's germline CDR1 is SGHRS and CDR2 YFSETQ. The CDR3 DNA reads as TGCGCCAGCAGCCCAGGACTAGCACAAGAGACCCAGTACTTC. It is translated as CASSPGLAQETQYF.

J is TRBJ2-1 and V is TRBV30; 8 bases line up with TRBD1. The CDR3 runs 13 residues. J lost 10 bases, V lost 5 bases, and 10 bases had no gene match. The germline CDR1 and CDR2 sequences are GTSNPN and SVGIG (reference sequence). For the CDR3, the DNA is TGTGCCTGGTTAGGAACAGGGGGTAGGGAGCAGTTCTTC. It specifies CAWLGTGGREQFF.

The chain is built from TRBV7-2 and TRBJ2-7; the D gene is possibly TRBD1 (5 bases). The V and J ends lost 5 bases and 4 bases respectively, with 15 bases between them. The CDR3 has 14 residues. Looked up from germline, CDR1 is SGHTA and CDR2 is FQGNSA. CDR3 sequence: CASSPVTASYEQYF. The CDR3 DNA reads as TGTGCCAGCAGCCCCGTGACAGCATCATACGAGCAGTACTTC.

The V gene is TRBV18, the J gene TRBJ1-1, with D uncertain. The CDR3 sequence is 15 residues long. Trimming took off 3 bases at V and 1 base at J, with 12 bases between the two ends. Germline V lookup: CDR1 KGHSH, CDR2 LQKENI. In nucleotides, the CDR3 is TGTGCCAGCTCACCCGCCGGACTGCAGAACACTGAAGCTTTCTTT. As protein: CASSPAGLQNTEAFF.

There are a few counts of this clone. The V gene is TRBV7-6, the J gene TRBJ1-1; 7 bases are shared with TRBD1. The junction had 4 bases not matched to a gene; V was cut back by 5 bases and J by 7 bases. Germline loops: CDR1 SGHVS, CDR2 FNYEAQ. This CDR3 has 12 residues. CDR3 nucleotides: TGTGCCAGCAGCCTCCGGGACAGTGAAGCTTTCTTT. It translates to CASSLRDSEAFF.

The gene calls are TRBV18 and TRBJ2-6; the D is unclear. V shed 3 bases and J shed 0 bases, with 15 bases lying between them. Germline assignment: CDR1 KGHSH and CDR2 LQKENI. The CDR3 consists of 18 residues. The DNA for the CDR3 is TGTGCCAGCTCACCGCTCGAGGCCGTGAGCTCTGGGGCCAACGTCCTGACTTTC. Translated, it gives CASSPLEAVSSGANVLTF.

Notes on this clone: The identical CDR3 is also encoded by other nucleotide sequences in the sample. This chain links TRBV5-1 with TRBJ2-5, with D possibly being TRBD2 (5 bases). Germline V gives CDR1 SGHRS, CDR2 YFSETQ. V lost 0 bases and J lost 4, with 10 bases in between. The CDR3 extends over 14 amino acids. The CDR3 loop is CASSLGGSGETQYF. The CDR3 region has the DNA TGCGCCAGCAGCTTGGGAGGGAGCGGAGAGACCCAGTACTTC.